This T cell receptor (beta chain) was sequenced for a study of PD-1 blockade in mismatch repair-deficient tumors. Profiled with immunoSEQ multiplex PCR; TCRdb holds only in-frame clones, not every one. The profile shows 70,000 to 95,000 clones, approximately 80% of them singletons. Mismatch repair deficiency was confirmed in all patients, by PCR or immunohistochemistry. TCR sequencing covered a few patients who responded to pembrolizumab. About this clone itself: The target antigen is unknown. The junction differs from germline at one of its ends, possibly a read error.

Study results and limitations: After pembrolizumab, tumor-resident clones rose rapidly, then generally contracted before radiologic responses.

The CDR3 covers 15 residues. Per germline, CDR1 SSHAT and CDR2 FNYEAQ (reference sequence). The specimen comprised peripheral blood, sampled 44 weeks after starting pembrolizumab. This chain uses TRBV7-7 with TRBJ2-1; maybe TRBD2 (6 bases). This sequence was found in an adult with mismatch repair-deficient cancer. The CDR3 region has the DNA TGTGCTAGCAGCTTAGGGGAAGCCGGGGGCAATGAGCAGTTCTTC. Translation gives CASSLGEAGGNEQFF.